This paragraph reports one TCR beta chain. These data are taken from a study of blood T cell repertoires in COVID-19. Whole-study context: Whether acute or convalescent, the COVID-19 samples came from the United States, Italy and Spain. PBMCs, B-cell-depleted T cells, or T cells were the source of the cDNA or gDNA that made up the material.

As originally analysed: Amplification of reference gene primers was used by the study to estimate nucleated cell counts. TCRdb's copy holds only in-frame clones and misses some; the assay was immunoSEQ multiplex PCR. Clonal size and the V and J genes are those of that table, whereas D and trimming came from the DNA. This sample has 200,000 to 250,000 clones, with around 85% found just once. The CDR3 sequence is 14 residues long. The V gene lost 2 bases and the J gene lost 9 bases, with 14 bases spanning the gap. CDR1 KGHSH and CDR2 LQKENI come from the germline V gene. The specimen was peripheral blood. The chain has TRBV18 and TRBJ1-3, with D possibly matching TRBD1 (6 bases). The clonotype originates from a woman in her 40s with active or convalescent COVID-19. CDR3 residues: CASSPGQSEGTIYF. The CDR3 DNA is TGTGCCAGCTCACCAGGACAGTCCGAGGGCACCATATATTTT.